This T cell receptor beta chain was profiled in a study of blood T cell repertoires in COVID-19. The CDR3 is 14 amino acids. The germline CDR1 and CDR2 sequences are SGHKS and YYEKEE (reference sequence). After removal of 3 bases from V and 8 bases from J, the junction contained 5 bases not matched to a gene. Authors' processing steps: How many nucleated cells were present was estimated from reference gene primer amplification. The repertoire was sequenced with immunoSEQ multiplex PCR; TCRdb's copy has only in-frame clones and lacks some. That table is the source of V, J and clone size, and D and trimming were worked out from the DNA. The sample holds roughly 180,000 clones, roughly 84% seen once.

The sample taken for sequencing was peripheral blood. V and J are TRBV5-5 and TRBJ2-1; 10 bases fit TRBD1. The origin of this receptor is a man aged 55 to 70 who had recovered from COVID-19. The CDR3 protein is CASSWTGGIDEQFF. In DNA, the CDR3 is TGTGCCAGCAGCTGGACAGGGGGGATCGATGAGCAGTTCTTC.